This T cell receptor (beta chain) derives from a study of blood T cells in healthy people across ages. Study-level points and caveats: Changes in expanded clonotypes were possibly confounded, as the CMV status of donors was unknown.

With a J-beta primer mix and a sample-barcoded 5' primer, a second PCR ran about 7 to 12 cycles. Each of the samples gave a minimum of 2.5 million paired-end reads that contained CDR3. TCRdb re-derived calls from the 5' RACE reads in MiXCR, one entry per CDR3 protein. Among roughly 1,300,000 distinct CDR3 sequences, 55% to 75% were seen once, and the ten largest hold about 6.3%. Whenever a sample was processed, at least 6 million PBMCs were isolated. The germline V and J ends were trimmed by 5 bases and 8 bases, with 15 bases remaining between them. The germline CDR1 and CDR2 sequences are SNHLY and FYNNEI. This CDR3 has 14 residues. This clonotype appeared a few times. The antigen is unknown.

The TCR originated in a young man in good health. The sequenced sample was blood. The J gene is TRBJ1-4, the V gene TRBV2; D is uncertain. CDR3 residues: CASSFLGPDEKLFF. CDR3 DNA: TGTGCCAGCAGTTTTTTAGGGCCCGACGAAAAACTGTTTTTT.